This is a list of T cell receptor beta chains from one sample in a study of blood T cell repertoires in COVID-19. The protocol was immunoSEQ multiplex PCR, while the TCRdb copy is restricted to in-frame clones and leaves out a portion. The sample contains 270,000 or so clones, approximately 84% of which appear only once. What was sequenced was PBMCs or T cells enriched from blood (not recorded which). These receptors were obtained from a woman in her 50s who had been exposed to COVID-19. Both conserved end residues are part of each CDR3. The D gene is left open where the match is weak.

>-|TRBV28
CGSSTFRNYGYTF
>-|TRBV19
CASLGEGNTQPQHF
>-|TRBV30
CAWRSVEGNGEKLFF
>-|TRBV5-4
CASSLPSGGGYGYTF
>-|TRBV6-2/TRBV6-3
CASSSKQALNYEQYF
>-|TRBV5-1
CASTPRDSVSNTEAFF
>-|TRBV10-3
CAISESSPQGSHGYTF
>TRBD1|TRBV19
CASSIEDRGTEAFF
>TRBD1|TRBV27
CASSFRTGYNSPLHF
>-|TRBV28
CAYRDDYGYTF
>-|TRBV11-2
CASSPYRTSYEQYF
>TRBD2|TRBV11-2
CASSPLAGGYNEQFF
>-|TRBV19
CASSILTGELFF